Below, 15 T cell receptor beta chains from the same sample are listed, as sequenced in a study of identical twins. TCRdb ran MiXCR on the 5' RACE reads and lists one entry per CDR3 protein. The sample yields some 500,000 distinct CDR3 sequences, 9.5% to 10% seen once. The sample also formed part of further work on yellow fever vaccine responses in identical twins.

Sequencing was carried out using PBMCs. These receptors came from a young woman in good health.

CDR3 amino acids: CASSEGQLGEQYF. The CDR3 region has the DNA TGTGCCAGCAGCGAGGGACAGTTGGGCGAGCAGTACTTC. The chain recombines TRBV9 with TRBJ2-7; 7 nucleotides align to TRBD1. CDR3 length equals 13 residues. Germline V gene data show CDR1 as SGDLS and CDR2 as YYNGEE. J was trimmed by 6 bases and V by 3 bases; bases with no gene match: 6.

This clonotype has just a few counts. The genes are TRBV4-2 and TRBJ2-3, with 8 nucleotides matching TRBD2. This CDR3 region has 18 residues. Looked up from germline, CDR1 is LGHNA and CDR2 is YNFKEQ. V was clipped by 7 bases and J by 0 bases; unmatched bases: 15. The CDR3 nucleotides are TGTGCCAGCACCCTCGAGGTGGGCGGGGGGACAAGCACAGATACGCAGTATTTT. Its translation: CASTLEVGGGTSTDTQYF.

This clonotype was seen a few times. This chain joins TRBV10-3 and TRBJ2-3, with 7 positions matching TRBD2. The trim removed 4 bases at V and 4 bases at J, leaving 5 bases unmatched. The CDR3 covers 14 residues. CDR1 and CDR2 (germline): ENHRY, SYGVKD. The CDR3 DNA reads TGTGCCATCAGTGTTGGTGGGAGGGCAGATACGCAGTATTTT. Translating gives CAISVGGRADTQYF.

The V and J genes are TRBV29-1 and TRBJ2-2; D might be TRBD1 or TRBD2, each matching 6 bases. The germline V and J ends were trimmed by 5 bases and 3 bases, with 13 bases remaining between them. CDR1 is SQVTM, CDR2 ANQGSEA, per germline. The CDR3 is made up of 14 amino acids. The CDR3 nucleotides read TGCAGCGTTTATCCGGGGGCGGACACCGGGGAGCTGTTTTTT. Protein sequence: CSVYPGADTGELFF.

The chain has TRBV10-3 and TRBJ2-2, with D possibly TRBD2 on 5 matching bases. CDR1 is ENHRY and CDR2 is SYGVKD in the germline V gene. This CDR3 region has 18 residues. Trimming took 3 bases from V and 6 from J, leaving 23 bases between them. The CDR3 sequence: CAISDYQSGRADSGELFF. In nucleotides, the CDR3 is TGTGCCATCAGTGATTATCAGAGCGGCAGAGCCGACTCCGGGGAGCTGTTTTTT.

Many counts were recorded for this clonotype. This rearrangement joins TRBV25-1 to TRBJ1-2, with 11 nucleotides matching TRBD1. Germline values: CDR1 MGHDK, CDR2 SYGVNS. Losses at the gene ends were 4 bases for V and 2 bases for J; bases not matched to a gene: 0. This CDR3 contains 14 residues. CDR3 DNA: TGTGCCAGCAGTGGGACAGGGGGCAACTATGGCTACACCTTC. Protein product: CASSGTGGNYGYTF.

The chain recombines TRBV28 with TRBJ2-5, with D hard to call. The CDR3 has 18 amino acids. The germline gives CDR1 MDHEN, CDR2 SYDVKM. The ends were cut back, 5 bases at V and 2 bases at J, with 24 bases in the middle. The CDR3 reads CASSTSMVGPRNQETQYF. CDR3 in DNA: TGTGCCAGCAGTACCAGCATGGTAGGGCCAAGGAATCAAGAGACCCAGTACTTC.

The CDR3 is CASSTGANYEQYF. CDR3 sequence (DNA): TGTGCCAGTTCTACCGGGGCCAACTACGAGCAGTACTTC. V is TRBV19 and J is TRBJ2-7; D is perhaps TRBD1 or TRBD2 (5 bases each). This CDR3 has 13 residues. Germline V gene lookup returns CDR1 LNHDA and CDR2 SQIVND (reference sequence). V was shortened by 8 bases and J by 3 bases, with 14 bases between the two germline ends. The full variable domain, in which reference TRBV19 and TRBJ2-7 provide the parts outside the CDR3, is DGGITQSPKYLFRKEGQNVTLSCEQNLNHDAMYWYRQDPGQGLRLIYYSQIVNDFQKGDIAEGYSVSREKKESFPLTVTSAQKNPTAFYLCASSTGANYEQYFGPGTRLTVT.

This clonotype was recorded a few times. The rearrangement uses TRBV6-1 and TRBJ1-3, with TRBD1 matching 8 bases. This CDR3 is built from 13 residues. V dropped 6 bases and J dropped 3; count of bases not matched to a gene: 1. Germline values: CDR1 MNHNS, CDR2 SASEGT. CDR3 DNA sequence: TGTGCCAGCAGGGGACAGGATGGAAACACCATATATTTT. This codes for CASRGQDGNTIYF.

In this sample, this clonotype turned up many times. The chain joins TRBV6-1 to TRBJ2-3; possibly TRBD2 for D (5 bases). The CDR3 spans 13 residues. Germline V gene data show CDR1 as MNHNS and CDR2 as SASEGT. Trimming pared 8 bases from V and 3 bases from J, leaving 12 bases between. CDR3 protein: CASAGIVTDTQYF. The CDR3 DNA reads TGTGCCAGCGCGGGTATCGTGACAGATACGCAGTATTTT.

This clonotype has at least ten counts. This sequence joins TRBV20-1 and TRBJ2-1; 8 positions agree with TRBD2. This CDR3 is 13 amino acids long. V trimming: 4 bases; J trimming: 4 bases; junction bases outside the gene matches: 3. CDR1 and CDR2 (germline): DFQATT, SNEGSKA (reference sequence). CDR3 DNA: TGCAGTGCTACCGGCGGGAGGTACAATGAGCAGTTCTTC. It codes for CSATGGRYNEQFF.

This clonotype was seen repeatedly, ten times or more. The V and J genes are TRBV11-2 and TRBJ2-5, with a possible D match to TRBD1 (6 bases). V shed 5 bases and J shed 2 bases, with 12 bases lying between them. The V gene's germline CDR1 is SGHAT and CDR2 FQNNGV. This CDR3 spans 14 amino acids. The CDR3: CASSSNREQETQYF. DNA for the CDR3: TGTGCCAGCAGCAGTAACAGGGAACAAGAGACCCAGTACTTC.

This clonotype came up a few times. For the CDR3, the DNA is TGTGCCAGCAGCTTAACCCGAGGCGGGGAATTCGGGGATACGCAGTATTTT. Protein: CASSLTRGGEFGDTQYF. The V gene is TRBV7-3, the J gene TRBJ2-3; TRBD2 might be the D (6 bases). Per germline, CDR1 SGHTA and CDR2 FQGTGA. The CDR3 totals 17 residues. V shed 0 bases and J shed 6 bases, with 19 bases lying between them.

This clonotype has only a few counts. CDR3 region: CASSVPSGIRETQYF. The CDR3 DNA reads TGTGCCAGCAGTGTGCCTAGCGGGATCCGGGAGACCCAGTACTTC. V and J are TRBV25-1 and TRBJ2-5, with 9 nucleotides matching TRBD2. The CDR3 totals 15 residues. Per germline, CDR1 MGHDK and CDR2 SYGVNS. The V segment lost 4 bases and the J segment 5 bases; nucleotides outside the gene matches: 8. The variable domain in full, completed from reference TRBV25-1 and TRBJ2-5, reads EADIYQTPRYLVIGTGKKITLECSQTMGHDKMYWYQQDPGMELHLIHYSYGVNSTEKGDLSSESTVSRIRTEHFPLTLESARPSHTSQYLCASSVPSGIRETQYFGPGTRLLVL.

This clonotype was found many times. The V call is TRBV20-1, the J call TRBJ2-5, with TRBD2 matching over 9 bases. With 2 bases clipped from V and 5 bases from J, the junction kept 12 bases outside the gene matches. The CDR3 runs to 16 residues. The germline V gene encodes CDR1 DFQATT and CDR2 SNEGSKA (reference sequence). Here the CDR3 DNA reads TGCAGTGCTAGAATCGGGTTAGCGGGAGCCGGGGAGACCCAGTACTTC. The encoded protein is CSARIGLAGAGETQYF.